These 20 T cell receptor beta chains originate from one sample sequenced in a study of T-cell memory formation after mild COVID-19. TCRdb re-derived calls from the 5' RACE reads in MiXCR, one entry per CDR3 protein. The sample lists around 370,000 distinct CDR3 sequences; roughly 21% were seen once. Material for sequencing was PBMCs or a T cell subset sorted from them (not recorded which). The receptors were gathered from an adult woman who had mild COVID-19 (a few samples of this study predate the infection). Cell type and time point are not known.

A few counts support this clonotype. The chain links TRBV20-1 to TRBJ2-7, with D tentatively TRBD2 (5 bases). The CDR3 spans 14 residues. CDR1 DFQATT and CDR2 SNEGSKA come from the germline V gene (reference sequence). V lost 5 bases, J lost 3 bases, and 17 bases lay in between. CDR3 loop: CSAQGLGRVYEQYF. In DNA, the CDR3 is TGCAGTGCTCAAGGACTGGGCCGAGTCTACGAGCAGTACTTC.

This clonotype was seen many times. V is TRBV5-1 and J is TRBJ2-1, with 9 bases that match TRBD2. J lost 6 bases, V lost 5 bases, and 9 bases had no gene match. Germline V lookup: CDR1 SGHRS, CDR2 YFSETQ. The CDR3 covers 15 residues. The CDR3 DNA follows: TGCGCCAGCAGATCGGGACTAGCTGCCGGCAATGAGCAGTTCTTC. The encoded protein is CASRSGLAAGNEQFF.

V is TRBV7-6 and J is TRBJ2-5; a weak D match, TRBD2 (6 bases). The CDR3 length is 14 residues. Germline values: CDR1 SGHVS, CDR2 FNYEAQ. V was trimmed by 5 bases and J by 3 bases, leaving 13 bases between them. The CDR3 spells CASSPGTVKETQYF. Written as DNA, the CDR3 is TGTGCCAGCAGCCCCGGGACTGTCAAAGAGACCCAGTACTTC.

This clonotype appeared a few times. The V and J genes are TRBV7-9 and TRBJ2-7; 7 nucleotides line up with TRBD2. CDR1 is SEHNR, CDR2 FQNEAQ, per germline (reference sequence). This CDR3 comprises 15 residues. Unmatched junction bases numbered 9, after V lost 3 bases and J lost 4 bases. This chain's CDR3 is CASSFEGREWYEQYF. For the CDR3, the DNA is TGTGCCAGCAGCTTCGAGGGGAGGGAGTGGTACGAGCAGTACTTC.

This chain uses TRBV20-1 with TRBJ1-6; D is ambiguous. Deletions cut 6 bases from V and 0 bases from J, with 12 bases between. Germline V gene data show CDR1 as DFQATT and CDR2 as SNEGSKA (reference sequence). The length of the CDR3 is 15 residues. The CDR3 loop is CSAASGSSYNSPLHF. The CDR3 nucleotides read TGCAGTGCCGCCTCGGGGAGCTCCTATAATTCACCCCTCCACTTT.

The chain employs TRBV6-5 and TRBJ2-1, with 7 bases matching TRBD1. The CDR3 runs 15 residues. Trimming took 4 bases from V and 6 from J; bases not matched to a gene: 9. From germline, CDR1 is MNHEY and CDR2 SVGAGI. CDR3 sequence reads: CASSSRETGSNEQFF. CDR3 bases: TGTGCCAGCAGTTCTCGCGAGACAGGGTCCAATGAGCAGTTCTTC.

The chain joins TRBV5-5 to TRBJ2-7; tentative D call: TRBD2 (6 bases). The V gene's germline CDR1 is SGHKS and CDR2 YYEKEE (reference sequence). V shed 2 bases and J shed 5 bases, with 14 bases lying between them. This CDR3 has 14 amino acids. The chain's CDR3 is CASSFGVWGDEQYF. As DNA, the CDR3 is TGTGCCAGCAGCTTTGGCGTATGGGGGGACGAGCAGTACTTC.

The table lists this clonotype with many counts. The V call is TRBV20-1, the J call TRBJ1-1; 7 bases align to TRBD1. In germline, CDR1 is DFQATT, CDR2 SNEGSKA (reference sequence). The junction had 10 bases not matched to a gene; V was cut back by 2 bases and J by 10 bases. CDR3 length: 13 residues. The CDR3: CSARNPTGMVAFF. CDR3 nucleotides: TGCAGTGCTAGAAACCCGACAGGGATGGTAGCTTTCTTT.

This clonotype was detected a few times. CDR3 sequence: CSVHILTTEPFNYGYTF. The CDR3 bases are TGCAGCGTTCACATCTTGACGACGGAACCGTTTAACTATGGCTACACCTTC. This chain joins TRBV29-1 and TRBJ1-2; D is unclear. The CDR3 has 17 residues. The V gene lost 5 bases and the J gene lost 1 base, with 23 bases spanning the gap. Looked up from germline, CDR1 is SQVTM and CDR2 is ANQGSEA.

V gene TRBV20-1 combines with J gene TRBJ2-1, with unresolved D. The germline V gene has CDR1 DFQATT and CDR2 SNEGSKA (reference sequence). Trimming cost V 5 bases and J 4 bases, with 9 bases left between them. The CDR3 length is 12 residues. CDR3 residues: CSASTGYNEQFF. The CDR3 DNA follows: TGCAGTGCTTCCACGGGTTACAATGAGCAGTTCTTC.

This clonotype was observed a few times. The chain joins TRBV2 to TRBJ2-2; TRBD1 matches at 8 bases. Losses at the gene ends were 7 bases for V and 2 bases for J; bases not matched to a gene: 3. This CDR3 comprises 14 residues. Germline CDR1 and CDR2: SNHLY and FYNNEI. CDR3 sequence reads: CASKDRGNTGELFF. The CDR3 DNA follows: TGTGCCAGCAAAGACAGGGGAAACACCGGGGAGCTGTTTTTT.

Here the CDR3 DNA reads TGTGCCGCCGGGGACCCTCGATCGACAGATACGCAGTATTTT. This gives the protein CAAGDPRSTDTQYF. V usage is TRBV24-1 and J usage is TRBJ2-3, with D tentatively TRBD1 or TRBD2 (5 bases each). The germline CDR1 and CDR2 sequences are KGHDR and SFDVKD. V was pared by 12 bases and J by 3 bases, with 18 bases between. The CDR3 is 14 amino acids.

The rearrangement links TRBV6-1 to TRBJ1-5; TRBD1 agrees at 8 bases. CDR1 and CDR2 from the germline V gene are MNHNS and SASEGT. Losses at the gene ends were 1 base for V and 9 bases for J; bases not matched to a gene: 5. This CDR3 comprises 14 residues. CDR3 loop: CASSEDRGSRPQHF. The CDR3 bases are TGTGCCAGCAGTGAAGACAGGGGGTCGCGGCCCCAGCATTTT.

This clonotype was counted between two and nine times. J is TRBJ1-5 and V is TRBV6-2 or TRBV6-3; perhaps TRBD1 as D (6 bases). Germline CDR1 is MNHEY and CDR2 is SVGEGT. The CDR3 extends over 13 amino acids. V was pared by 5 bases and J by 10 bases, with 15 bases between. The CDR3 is CASSTRGISPQHF. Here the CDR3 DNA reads TGTGCCAGCAGTACCAGGGGTATCAGCCCCCAGCATTTT.

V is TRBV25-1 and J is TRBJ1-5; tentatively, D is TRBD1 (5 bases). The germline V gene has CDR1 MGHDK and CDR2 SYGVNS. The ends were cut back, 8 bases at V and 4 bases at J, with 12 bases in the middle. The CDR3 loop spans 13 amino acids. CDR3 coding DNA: TGTGCCAGCTCCATGGGGGGGAATCAGCCCCAGCATTTT. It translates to CASSMGGNQPQHF.

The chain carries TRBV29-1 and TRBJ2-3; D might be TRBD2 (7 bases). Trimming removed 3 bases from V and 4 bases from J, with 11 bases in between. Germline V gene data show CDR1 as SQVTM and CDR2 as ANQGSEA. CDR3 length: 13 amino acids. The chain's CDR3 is CSVERGGADTQYF. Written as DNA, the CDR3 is TGCAGCGTTGAGAGGGGGGGAGCAGATACGCAGTATTTT.

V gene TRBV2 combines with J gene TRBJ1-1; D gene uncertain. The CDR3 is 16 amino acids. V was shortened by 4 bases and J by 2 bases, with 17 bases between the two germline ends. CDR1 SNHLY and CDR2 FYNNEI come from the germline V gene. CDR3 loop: CASSVQVLALNTEAFF. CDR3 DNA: TGTGCCAGCAGTGTCCAGGTCCTAGCCCTAAACACTGAAGCTTTCTTT. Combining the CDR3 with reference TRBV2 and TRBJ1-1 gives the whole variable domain EPEVTQTPSHQVTQMGQEVILRCVPISNHLYFYWYRQILGQKVEFLVSFYNNEISEKSEIFDDQFSVERPDGSNFTLKIRSTKLEDSAMYFCASSVQVLALNTEAFFGQGTRLTVV.

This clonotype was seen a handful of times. CDR3 protein: CASSLYHRGGSGYTF. As DNA, the CDR3 is TGTGCCAGCAGCTTATATCACCGCGGGGGATCTGGCTACACCTTC. The chain uses TRBV7-8 and TRBJ1-2; maybe TRBD1 (5 bases). Per the germline V gene, CDR1 is SGHVS and CDR2 is FQNEAQ. The CDR3 contains 15 residues. The ends were cut back, 2 bases at V and 7 bases at J, with 17 bases in the middle.

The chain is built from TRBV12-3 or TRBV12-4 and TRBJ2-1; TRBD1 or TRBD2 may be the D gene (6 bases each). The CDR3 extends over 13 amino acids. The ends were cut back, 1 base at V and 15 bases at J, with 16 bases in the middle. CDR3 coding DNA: TGTGCCAGCAGTTTAGTTCGGGGGCTACAGCGGTTCTTC. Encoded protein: CASSLVRGLQRFF.

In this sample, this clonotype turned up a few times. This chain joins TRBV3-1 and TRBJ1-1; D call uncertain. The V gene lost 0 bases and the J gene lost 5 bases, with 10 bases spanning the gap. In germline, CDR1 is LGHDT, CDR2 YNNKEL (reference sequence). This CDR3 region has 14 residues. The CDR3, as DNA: TGTGCCAGCAGCCAAGATCTTCTGGGGACTGAAGCTTTCTTT. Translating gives CASSQDLLGTEAFF.